This T cell receptor beta chain derives from a study of T cells in tuberculosis. On the study more broadly: CD1B tetramers identified T cells specific for mycobacterial lipid GMM. A South African cohort included IGRA-negative adolescents, latently infected IGRA-positive adolescents and adults with active tuberculosis.

Adolescents were screened for latent TB by skin test and IGRA. Study results and limitations: Shorter CDR3-alpha in active tuberculosis partly drove smaller distances.

As to this clone: Antigen unknown.

Profiled with immunoSEQ multiplex PCR; TCRdb holds only in-frame clones, not every one. The table lists more than 35,000 clones, 90% to 95% of them singletons. Sequenced material: PBMCs. The receptor was isolated from a donor between 10 and 35 years old with latent tuberculosis or without tuberculosis infection. Some clones in this sample may be carry-over from other donors' samples.

The CDR3 region is CASSLRLTWSPDTQYF. CDR3 nucleotide sequence: TGTGCCAGCAGTCTCCGACTCACCTGGTCTCCAGATACGCAGTATTTT. V and J are TRBV2 and TRBJ2-3; no clear D. The CDR3 covers 16 residues. Trimming took 5 bases from V and 4 from J, leaving 19 bases between them. Looked up from germline, CDR1 is SNHLY and CDR2 is FYNNEI.